This TCR beta chain was sequenced during a study of blood T cell repertoires in COVID-19. The protocol was immunoSEQ multiplex PCR, while the TCRdb copy is restricted to in-frame clones and leaves out a portion. The data contain some 110,000 clones, 80% to 90% of them singletons. Germline-derived CDR1 and CDR2 are SGHDT and YYEEEE. The CDR3 runs to 14 residues. J lost 5 bases, V lost 2 bases, and 7 bases had no gene match. Sequenced: peripheral blood. The chain couples TRBV5-6 to TRBJ2-7, with 7 bases identical to TRBD1. The clonotype comes from a woman aged 70-85 years with acute or convalescent COVID-19. The CDR3 reads CASSFDRVINEQYF. CDR3 sequence (DNA): TGTGCCAGCAGCTTTGACAGGGTTATAAACGAGCAGTACTTC.